This TCR beta chain was profiled in a study of T cells in Graves' hyperthyroidism and ophthalmopathy. As for the study in general: Peripheral blood was obtained at initial diagnosis, preceding any treatment. Study conclusions and caveats: Ophthalmopathy was identified by the model a median approximately 6.9 months ahead of onset. A model of 13 V-J pairs discriminated ophthalmopathy from stable hyperthyroidism.

As regards this clonotype: Antigen specificity is unknown.

The ends lost 1 base at V and 3 bases at J; junction bases unmatched: 12. Germline assignment: CDR1 DFQATT and CDR2 SNEGSKA (reference sequence). The CDR3 covers 17 residues. For the diagnoses, clinical symptoms, serum thyroxine and TRAb, thyroid ultrasound and orbital computed tomography were used. The source material, RNA transcripts, was used to amplify TCR beta CDR3 regions. During a first-round RT-PCR of the TCR CDR3, the HTBI primer set was used. TCRdb analysed the multiplex PCR reads with MiXCR anew, one entry per CDR3 protein. The sample lists approximately 600,000 distinct CDR3 sequences, more than 20% seen once, with about 35% in the top ten.

The receptor was derived from a man aged 25 to 45 with Graves' ophthalmopathy. The V gene is TRBV20-1, the J gene TRBJ1-3; 7 nucleotides agree with TRBD1. The sequenced sample consisted of blood. CDR3 DNA: TGCAGTGCTAGAGTTTTGGGACAGTTGAGCTTTGGAAACACCATATATTTT. Residues: CSARVLGQLSFGNTIYF.